This T cell receptor beta chain was found in a study of CD4 and CD8 cells across lung adenocarcinoma regions. A single record per CDR3 protein comes from TCRdb applying MiXCR to the PCR reads. The sample lists 9,000 to 15,000 distinct CDR3 sequences; about 56% were seen once. On this clonotype itself: The final CDR3 position lacks the conserved phenylalanine or tryptophan, pointing to a likely read error. The DNA is omitted, as the CDR3 cannot be located on it reliably, and the CDR3 follows TCRdb's listing.

Looked up from germline, CDR1 is SGHAT and CDR2 is FQNNGV. The CDR3 length equals 8 residues, ends included. The material sequenced was CD8+ T cells from the center of a lung tumor. The receptor's source is a female donor with lung adenocarcinoma. The CD4 and CD8 labels of this study may be unreliable. The chain is built from TRBV11-2 and TRBJ2-6. The chain's CDR3 is CASSHGSG.